These T cell receptor beta chains were read from a single sample in a study of blood T cell repertoires in COVID-19. The method was immunoSEQ multiplex PCR; TCRdb's version includes in-frame clones alone and lacks a portion of them. The sample yields hundreds of thousands of clones, 85% to 90% seen once. Input material: peripheral blood. The receptors stem from a human donor in a cohort sampled during active COVID-19. The CDR3 runs from the conserved cysteine through the conserved F or W. D genes are given only for firm matches. The size field is filled for only some rows; it gives once, few, many or a size class.

clone_size j_call v_call d_call cdr3_aa cdr3_nt
few TRBJ1-1 TRBV20-1 TRBD1 CSATDRGRAFF TGCAGTGCAACCGACAGGGGGCGAGCTTTCTTT
- TRBJ1-1 TRBV6-5 TRBD1 CASSPAGTENTEAFF TGTGCCAGCAGTCCCGCCGGGACAGAGAACACTGAAGCTTTCTTT
- TRBJ2-2 TRBV14 - CASSQDADTGELFF TGTGCCAGCAGCCAAGATGCGGACACCGGGGAGCTGTTTTTT
- TRBJ1-6 TRBV7-9 - CASSLGAADNSPLHF TGTGCCAGCAGTTTAGGGGCAGCCGATAATTCACCCCTCCACTTT
- TRBJ2-7 TRBV6-2/TRBV6-3 - CASSRSYEQYF TGTGCCAGCAGTCGGTCCTACGAGCAGTACTTC
- TRBJ2-7 TRBV5-4 TRBD2 CASSFPGLARSEQYF TGTGCCAGCAGCTTTCCGGGACTAGCAAGGTCGGAGCAGTACTTC
few TRBJ1-2 TRBV24-1 - CATSDEGVNYGYTF TGTGCCACCAGTGATGAGGGGGTTAACTATGGCTACACCTTC
- TRBJ1-4 TRBV28 - CASMEGGREKLFF TGTGCCAGCATGGAGGGAGGGAGGGAAAAACTGTTTTTT
few TRBJ1-1 TRBV6-2/TRBV6-3 - CASSYSVQGWEAFF TGTGCCAGCAGTTACTCGGTACAGGGTTGGGAAGCTTTCTTT
- TRBJ1-1 TRBV18 - CASSPPGGVNTEAFF TGTGCCAGCTCACCGCCCGGGGGAGTTAACACTGAAGCTTTCTTT
- TRBJ2-5 TRBV6-5 TRBD1 CASRDRATQETQYF TGTGCCAGCCGAGACAGGGCGACCCAAGAGACCCAGTACTTC
- TRBJ2-7 TRBV6-5 TRBD1 CASSYRGRNEQYF TGTGCCAGCAGCTACAGGGGGCGCAACGAGCAGTACTTC
- TRBJ1-2 TRBV18 TRBD1 CASSPDRDIGGYTF TGTGCCAGCTCACCCGACAGGGATATAGGTGGCTACACCTTC
- TRBJ1-3 TRBV27 - CASNSLTSESGNTIYF TGTGCCAGCAACAGTCTAACCTCAGAATCTGGAAACACCATATATTTT
- TRBJ1-1 TRBV6-5 - CASGLQVNTEAFF TGTGCCAGCGGCTTACAGGTTAACACTGAAGCTTTCTTT
- TRBJ2-3 TRBV18 TRBD1 CASSGQGLSTDTQYF TGTGCCAGCTCCGGACAGGGGTTAAGCACAGATACGCAGTATTTT